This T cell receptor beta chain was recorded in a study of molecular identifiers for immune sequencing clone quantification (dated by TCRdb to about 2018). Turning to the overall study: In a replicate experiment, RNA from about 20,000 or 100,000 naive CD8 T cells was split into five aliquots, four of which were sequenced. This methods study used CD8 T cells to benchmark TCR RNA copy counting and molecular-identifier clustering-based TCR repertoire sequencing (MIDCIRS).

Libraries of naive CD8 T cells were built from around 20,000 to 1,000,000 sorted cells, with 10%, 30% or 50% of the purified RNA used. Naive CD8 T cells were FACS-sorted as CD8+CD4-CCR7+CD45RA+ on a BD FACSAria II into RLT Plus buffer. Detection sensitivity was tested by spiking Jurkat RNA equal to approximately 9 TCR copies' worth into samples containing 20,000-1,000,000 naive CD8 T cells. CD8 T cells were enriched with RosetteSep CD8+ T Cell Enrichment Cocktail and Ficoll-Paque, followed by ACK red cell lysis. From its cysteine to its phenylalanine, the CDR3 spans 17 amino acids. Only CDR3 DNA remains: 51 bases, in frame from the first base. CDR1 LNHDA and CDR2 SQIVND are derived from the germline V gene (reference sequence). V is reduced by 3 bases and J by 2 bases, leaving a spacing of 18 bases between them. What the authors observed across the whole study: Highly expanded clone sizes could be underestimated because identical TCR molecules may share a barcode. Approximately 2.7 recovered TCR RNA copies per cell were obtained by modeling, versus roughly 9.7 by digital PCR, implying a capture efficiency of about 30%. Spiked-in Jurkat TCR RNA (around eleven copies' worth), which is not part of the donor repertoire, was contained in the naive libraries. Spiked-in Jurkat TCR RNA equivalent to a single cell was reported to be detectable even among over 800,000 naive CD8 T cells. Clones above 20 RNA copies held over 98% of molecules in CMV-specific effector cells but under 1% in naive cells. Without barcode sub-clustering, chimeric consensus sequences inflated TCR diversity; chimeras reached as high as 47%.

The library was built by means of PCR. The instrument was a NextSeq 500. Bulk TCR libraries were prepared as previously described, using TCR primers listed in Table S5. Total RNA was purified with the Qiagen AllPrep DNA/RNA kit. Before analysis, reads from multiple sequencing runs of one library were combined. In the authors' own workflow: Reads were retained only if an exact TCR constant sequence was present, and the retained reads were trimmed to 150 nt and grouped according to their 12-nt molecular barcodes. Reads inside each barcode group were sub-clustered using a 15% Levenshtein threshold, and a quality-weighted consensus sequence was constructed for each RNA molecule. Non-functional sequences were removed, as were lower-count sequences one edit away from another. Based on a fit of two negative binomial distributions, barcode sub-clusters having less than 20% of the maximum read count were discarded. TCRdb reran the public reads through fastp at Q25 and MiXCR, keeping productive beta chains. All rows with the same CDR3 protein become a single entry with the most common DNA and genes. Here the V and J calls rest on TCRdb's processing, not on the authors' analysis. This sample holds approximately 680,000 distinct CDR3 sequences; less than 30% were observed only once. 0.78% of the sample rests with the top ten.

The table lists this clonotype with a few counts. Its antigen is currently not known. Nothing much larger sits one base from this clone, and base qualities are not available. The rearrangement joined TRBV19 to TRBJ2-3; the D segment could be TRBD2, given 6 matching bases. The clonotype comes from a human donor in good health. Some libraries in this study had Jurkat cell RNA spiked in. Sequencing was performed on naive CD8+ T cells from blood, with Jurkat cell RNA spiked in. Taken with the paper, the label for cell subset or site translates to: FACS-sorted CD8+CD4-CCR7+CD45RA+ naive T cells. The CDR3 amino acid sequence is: CASSIIAAGPITDTQYF. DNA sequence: TGTGCCAGTAGTATTATCGCGGCGGGGCCCATCACAGATACGCAGTATTTT.